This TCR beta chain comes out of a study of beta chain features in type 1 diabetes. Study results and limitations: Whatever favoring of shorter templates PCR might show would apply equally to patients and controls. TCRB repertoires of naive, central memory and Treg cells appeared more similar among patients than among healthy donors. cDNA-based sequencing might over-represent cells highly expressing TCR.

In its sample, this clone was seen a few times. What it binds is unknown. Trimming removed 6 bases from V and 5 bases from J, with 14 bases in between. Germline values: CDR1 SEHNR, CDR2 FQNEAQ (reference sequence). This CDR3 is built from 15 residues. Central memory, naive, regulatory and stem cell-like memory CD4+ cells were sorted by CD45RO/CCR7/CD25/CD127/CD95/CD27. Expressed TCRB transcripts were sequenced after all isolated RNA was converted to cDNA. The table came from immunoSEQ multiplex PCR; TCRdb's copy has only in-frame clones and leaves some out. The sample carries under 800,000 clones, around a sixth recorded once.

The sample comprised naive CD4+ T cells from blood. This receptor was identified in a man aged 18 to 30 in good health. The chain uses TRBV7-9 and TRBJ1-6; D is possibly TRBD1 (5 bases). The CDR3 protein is CASSPDSSNNSPLHF. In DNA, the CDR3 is TGTGCCAGCAGTCCCGACAGTTCAAATAATTCACCCCTCCACTTT.